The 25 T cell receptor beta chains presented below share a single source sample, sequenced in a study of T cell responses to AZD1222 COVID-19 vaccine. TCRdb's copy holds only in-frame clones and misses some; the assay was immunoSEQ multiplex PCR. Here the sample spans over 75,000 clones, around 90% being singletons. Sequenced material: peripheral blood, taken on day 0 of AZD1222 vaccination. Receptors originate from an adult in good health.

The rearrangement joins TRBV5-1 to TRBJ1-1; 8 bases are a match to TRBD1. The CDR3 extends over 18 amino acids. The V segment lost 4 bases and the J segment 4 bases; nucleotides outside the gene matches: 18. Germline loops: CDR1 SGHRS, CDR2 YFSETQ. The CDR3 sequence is CASSPQTGQAVMGTEAFF. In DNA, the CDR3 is TGCGCCAGCAGCCCACAGACGGGACAGGCGGTAATGGGCACTGAAGCTTTCTTT. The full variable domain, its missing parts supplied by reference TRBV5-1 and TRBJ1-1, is KAGVTQTPRYLIKTRGQQVTLSCSPISGHRSVSWYQQTPGQGLQFLFEYFSETQRNKGNFPGRFSGRQFSNSRSEMNVSTLELGDSALYLCASSPQTGQAVMGTEAFFGQGTRLTVV.

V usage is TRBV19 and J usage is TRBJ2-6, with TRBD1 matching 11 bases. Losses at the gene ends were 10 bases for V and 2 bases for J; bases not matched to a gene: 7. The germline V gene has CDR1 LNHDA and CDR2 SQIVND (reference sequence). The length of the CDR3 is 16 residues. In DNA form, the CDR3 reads TGTGCCATCTCACCGGGACAGGGGGCTGGGGCCAACGTCCTGACTTTC. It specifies CAISPGQGAGANVLTF.

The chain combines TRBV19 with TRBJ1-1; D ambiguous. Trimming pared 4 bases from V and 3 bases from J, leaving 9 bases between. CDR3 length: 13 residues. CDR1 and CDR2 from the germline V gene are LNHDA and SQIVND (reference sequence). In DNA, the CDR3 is TGTGCCAGTAGTACTACGGCTGACACTGAAGCTTTCTTT. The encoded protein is CASSTTADTEAFF.

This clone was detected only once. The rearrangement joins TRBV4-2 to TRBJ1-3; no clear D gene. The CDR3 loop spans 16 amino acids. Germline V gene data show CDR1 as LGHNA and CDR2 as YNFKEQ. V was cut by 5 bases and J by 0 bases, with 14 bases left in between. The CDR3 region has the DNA TGTGCCAGCAGCGATAACGACGGAGACTCTGGAAACACCATATATTTT. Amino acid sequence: CASSDNDGDSGNTIYF.

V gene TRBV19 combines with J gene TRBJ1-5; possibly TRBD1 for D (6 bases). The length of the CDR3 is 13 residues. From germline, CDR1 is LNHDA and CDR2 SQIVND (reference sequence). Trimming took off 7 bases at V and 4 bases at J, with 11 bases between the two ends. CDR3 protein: CASTQGNNQPQHF. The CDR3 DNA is TGTGCCAGTACCCAGGGGAATAATCAGCCCCAGCATTTT.

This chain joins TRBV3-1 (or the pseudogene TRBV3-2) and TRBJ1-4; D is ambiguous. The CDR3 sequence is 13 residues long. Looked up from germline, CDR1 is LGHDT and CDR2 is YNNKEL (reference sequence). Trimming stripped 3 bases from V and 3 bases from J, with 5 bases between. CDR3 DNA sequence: TGTGCCAGCAGCCACCGGGCTAATGAAAAACTGTTTTTT. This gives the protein CASSHRANEKLFF.

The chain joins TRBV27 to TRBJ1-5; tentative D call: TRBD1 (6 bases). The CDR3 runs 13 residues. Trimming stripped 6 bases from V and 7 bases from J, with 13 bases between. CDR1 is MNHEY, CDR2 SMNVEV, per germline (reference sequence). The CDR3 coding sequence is TGTGCCAGCAGAAACAGGGTTGGACAGCCCCAGCATTTT. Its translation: CASRNRVGQPQHF.

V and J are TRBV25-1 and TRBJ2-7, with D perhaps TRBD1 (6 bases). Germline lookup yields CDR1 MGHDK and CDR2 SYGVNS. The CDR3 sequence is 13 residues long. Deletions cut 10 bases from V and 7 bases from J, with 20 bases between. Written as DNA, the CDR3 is TGTGCCACCCTTGCCTATGGGGGCGGTGAGCAGTACTTC. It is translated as CATLAYGGGEQYF.

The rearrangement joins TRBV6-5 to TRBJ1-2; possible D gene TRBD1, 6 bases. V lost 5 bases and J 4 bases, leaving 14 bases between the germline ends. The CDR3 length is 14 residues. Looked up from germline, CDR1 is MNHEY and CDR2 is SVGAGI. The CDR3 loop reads CASSRGQLFYGYTF. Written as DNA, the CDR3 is TGTGCCAGCAGTCGTGGACAGCTTTTCTATGGCTACACCTTC.

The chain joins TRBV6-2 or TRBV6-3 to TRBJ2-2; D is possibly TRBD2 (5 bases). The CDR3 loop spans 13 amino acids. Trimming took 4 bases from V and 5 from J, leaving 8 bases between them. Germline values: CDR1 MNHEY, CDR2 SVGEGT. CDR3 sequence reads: CASSSLETGELFF. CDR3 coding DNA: TGTGCCAGCAGTTCACTAGAGACCGGGGAGCTGTTTTTT.

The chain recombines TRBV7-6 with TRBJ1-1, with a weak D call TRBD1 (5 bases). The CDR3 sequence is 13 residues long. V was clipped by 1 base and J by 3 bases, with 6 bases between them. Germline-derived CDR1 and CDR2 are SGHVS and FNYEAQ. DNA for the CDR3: TGTGCCAGCAGCTTAGGGGGGGACACTGAAGCTTTCTTT. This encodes CASSLGGDTEAFF.

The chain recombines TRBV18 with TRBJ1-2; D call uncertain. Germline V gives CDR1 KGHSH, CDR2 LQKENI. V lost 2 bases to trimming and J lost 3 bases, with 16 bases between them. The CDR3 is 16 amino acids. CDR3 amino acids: CASSPTAGARDYGYTF. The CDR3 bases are TGTGCCAGCTCACCAACTGCAGGAGCCAGAGACTATGGCTACACCTTC. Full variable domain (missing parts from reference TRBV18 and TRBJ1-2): NAGVMQNPRHLVRRRGQEARLRCSPMKGHSHVYWYRQLPEEGLKFMVYLQKENIIDESGMPKERFSAEFPKEGPSILRIQQVVRGDSAAYFCASSPTAGARDYGYTFGSGTRLTVV.

For the CDR3, the DNA is TGTGCTAGTGGTTTGGTACTAGGACTAGCGGAGTCCTACGAGCAGTACTTC. Protein: CASGLVLGLAESYEQYF. This sequence joins TRBV12-5 and TRBJ2-7, with TRBD2 identical over 10 bases. J gave up 1 base and V 0 bases, and 6 bases lay outside the gene matches. The CDR3 contains 17 residues. Germline V gene data show CDR1 as LGHNT and CDR2 as FRNRAP.

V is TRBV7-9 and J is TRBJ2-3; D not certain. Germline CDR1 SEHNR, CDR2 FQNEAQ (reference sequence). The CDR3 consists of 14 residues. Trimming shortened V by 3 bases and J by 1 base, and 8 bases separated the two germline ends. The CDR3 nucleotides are TGTGCCAGCAGCTTGACCCAGGGCACAGATACGCAGTATTTT. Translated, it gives CASSLTQGTDTQYF.

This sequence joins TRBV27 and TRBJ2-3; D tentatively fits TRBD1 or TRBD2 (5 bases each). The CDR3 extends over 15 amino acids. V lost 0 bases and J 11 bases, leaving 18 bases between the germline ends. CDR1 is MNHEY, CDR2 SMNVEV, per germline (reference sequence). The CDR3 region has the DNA TGTGCCAGCAGTTTATCGTTCGGGGCCGGTCAAAGGCAGTATTTT. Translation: CASSLSFGAGQRQYF.

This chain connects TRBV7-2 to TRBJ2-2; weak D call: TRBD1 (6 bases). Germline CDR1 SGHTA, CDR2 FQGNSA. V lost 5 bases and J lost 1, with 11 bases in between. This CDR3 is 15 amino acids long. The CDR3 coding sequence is TGTGCCAGCAGCCAACAGACAGGGAACACCGGGGAGCTGTTTTTT. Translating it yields CASSQQTGNTGELFF.

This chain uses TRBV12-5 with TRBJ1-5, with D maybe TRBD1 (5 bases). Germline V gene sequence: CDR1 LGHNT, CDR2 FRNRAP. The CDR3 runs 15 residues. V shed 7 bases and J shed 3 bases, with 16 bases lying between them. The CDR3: CASAPGRVDNQPQHF. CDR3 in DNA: TGTGCTAGTGCCCCCGGCAGGGTGGACAATCAGCCCCAGCATTTT.

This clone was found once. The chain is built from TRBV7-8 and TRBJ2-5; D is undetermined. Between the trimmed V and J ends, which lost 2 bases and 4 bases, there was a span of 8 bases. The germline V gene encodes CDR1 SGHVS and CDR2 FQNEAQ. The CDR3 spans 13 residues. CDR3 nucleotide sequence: TGTGCCAGCAGCTTATTACGCTCAGAGACCCAGTACTTC. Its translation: CASSLLRSETQYF.

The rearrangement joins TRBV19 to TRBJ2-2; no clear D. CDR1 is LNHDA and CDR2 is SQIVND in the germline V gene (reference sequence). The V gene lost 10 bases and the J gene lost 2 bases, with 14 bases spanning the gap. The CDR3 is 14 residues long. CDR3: CATKDSGNTGELFF. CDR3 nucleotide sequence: TGTGCCACCAAGGATTCAGGAAACACCGGGGAGCTGTTTTTT. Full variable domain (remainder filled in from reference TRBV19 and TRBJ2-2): DGGITQSPKYLFRKEGQNVTLSCEQNLNHDAMYWYRQDPGQGLRLIYYSQIVNDFQKGDIAEGYSVSREKKESFPLTVTSAQKNPTAFYLCATKDSGNTGELFFGEGSRLTVL.

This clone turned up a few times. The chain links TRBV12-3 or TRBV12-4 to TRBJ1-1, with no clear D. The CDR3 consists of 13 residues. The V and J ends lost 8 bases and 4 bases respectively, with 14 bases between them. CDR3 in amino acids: CASDPGLGTEAFF. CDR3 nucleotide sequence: TGTGCCAGCGATCCCGGGTTGGGCACTGAAGCTTTCTTT.

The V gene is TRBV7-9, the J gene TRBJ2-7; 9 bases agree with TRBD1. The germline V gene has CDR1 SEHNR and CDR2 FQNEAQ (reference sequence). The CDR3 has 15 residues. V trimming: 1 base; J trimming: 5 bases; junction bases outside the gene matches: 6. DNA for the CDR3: TGTGCCAGCAGCTTAGATTTCGGGACAGGGAACGAGCAGTACTTC. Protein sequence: CASSLDFGTGNEQYF.

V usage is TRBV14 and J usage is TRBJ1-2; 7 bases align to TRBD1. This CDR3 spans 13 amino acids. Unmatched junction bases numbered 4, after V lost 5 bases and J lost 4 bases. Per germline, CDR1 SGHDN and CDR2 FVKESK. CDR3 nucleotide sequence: TGTGCCAGCAGCGCAACAGGGGTCTATGGCTACACCTTC. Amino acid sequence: CASSATGVYGYTF.

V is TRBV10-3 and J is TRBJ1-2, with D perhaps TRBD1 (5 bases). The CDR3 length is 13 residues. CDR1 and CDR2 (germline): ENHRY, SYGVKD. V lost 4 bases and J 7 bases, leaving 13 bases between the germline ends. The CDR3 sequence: CAISAGRESGYTF. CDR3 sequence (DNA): TGTGCCATCAGTGCCGGCAGGGAAAGTGGCTACACCTTC.

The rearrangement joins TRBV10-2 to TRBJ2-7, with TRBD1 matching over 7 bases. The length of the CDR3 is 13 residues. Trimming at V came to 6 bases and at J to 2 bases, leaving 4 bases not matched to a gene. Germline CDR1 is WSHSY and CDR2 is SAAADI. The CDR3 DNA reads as TGCGCCAGCAGGGGGACAGCCACCTACGAGCAGTACTTC. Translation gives CASRGTATYEQYF.

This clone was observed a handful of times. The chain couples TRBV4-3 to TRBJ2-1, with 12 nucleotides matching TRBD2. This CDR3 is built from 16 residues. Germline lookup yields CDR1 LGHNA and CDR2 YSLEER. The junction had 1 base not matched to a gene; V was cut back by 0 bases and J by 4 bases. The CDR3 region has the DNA TGCGCCAGCAGCCAAGAGACTAGCGGGGGTTACAATGAGCAGTTCTTC. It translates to CASSQETSGGYNEQFF.